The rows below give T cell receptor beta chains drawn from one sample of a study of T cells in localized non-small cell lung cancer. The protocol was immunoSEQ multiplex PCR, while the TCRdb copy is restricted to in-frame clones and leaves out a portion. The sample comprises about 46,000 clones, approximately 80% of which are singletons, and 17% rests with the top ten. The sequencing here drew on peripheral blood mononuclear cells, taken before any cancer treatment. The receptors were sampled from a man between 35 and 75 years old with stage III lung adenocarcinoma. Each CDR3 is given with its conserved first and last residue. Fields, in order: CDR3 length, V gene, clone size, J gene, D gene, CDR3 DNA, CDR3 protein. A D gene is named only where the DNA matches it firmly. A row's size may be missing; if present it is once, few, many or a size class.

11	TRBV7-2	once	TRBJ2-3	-	TGTGCCAGCAGCTTAGCAGATACGCAGTATTTT	CASSLADTQYF
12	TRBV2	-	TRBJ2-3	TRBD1	TGTGCCAGCAGGGACAGGGGAGATACGCAGTATTTT	CASRDRGDTQYF
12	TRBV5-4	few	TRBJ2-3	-	TGTGCCAGCAGCTTCGGCACAGATACGCAGTATTTT	CASSFGTDTQYF
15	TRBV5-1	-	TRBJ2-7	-	TGCGCCAGCAGAAGTATCGACTTTTCCTCCTACGAGCAGTACTTC	CASRSIDFSSYEQYF
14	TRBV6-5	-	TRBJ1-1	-	TGTGCCAGCAGTGAACCGGGGGCGAGTACTGAAGCTTTCTTT	CASSEPGASTEAFF
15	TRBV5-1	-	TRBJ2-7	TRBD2	TGCGCCAGCAGCTTTCGTAGCGGGGGGGCTGGAGAGCAGTACTTC	CASSFRSGGAGEQYF
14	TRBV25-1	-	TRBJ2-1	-	TGTGCCAGCAGTGAATATAGGCAGGAGGATGAGCAGTTCTTC	CASSEYRQEDEQFF
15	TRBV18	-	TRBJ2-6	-	TGTGCCAGCTCACCGACAAACTCTGGGGCCAACGTCCTGACTTTC	CASSPTNSGANVLTF
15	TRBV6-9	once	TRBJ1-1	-	TGTGCCAGCAGTTACTTGGGGCGGGGAACCACTGAAGCTTTCTTT	CASSYLGRGTTEAFF
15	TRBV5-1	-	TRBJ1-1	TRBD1	TGCGCCAGCAGCTTGGGCAGACAGGGTAATACTGAAGCTTTCTTT	CASSLGRQGNTEAFF
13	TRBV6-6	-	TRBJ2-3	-	TGTGCCAGCCGCCCCTCTAGCACAGATACGCAGTATTTT	CASRPSSTDTQYF
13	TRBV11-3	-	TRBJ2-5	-	TGTGCCAGCAGCTTAGCCACCTCAGAGACCCAGTACTTC	CASSLATSETQYF
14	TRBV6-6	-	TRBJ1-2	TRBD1	TGTGCCAGCAGTGACGAGGGGGCCTTCTATGGCTACACCTTC	CASSDEGAFYGYTF
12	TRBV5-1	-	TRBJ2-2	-	TGCGCCAGCAGCGTGTCGACCGGGGAGCTGTTTTTT	CASSVSTGELFF
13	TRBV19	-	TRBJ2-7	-	TGTGCCAGTAGTAACAGGGTATCCGACGAGCAGTACTTC	CASSNRVSDEQYF
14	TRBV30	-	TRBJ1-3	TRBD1	TGTGCCTTGGGACAGGGAAGCTCTGGAAACACCATATATTTT	CALGQGSSGNTIYF
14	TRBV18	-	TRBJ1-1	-	TGTGCCAGCTCACCACGTCCGGCGGGCACTGAAGCTTTCTTT	CASSPRPAGTEAFF
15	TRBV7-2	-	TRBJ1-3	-	TGTGCCAGCAGCCCCTGGAGGTACTCTGGAAACACCATATATTTT	CASSPWRYSGNTIYF
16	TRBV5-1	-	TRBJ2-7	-	TGCGCCAGCAGCTTGGAGTCAGGGTCGAGCTCCTACGAGCAGTACTTC	CASSLESGSSSYEQYF
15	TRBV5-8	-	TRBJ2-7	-	TGTGCCAGTCTGCGGAAGGGGGGGTTTTCCTACGAGCAGTACTTC	CASLRKGGFSYEQYF
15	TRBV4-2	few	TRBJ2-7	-	TGTGCCAGCAGCCACGGGCAGCCTTTTTCCTACGAGCAGTACTTC	CASSHGQPFSYEQYF
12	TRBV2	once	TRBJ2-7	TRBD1	TGTGCCAGCAGGGACAGGGGCTACGAGCAGTACTTC	CASRDRGYEQYF
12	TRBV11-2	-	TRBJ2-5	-	TGTGCCAGCAGCGTCGGTCGTGAGACCCAGTACTTC	CASSVGRETQYF
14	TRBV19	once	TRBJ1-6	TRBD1	TGTGCCAGTAGTATCCGGGACAGCGGTTCACCCCTCCACTTT	CASSIRDSGSPLHF
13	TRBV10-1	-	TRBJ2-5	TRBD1	TGCGCCAGCAGCCGGGACAGGGGACAGACCCAGTACTTC	CASSRDRGQTQYF
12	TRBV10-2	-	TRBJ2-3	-	TGCGCCAGCAGTGTTCGGGAAGATACGCAGTATTTT	CASSVREDTQYF